This entry describes one T cell receptor (beta chain). The data belong to a study of shared clonotypes between healthy human individuals. Germline V gives CDR1 SGHVS, CDR2 FNYEAQ. Between the trimmed V and J ends, which lost 3 bases and 3 bases, there was a span of 11 bases. CDR3 length: 14 amino acids. TCRdb's table, derived via immunoSEQ multiplex PCR, lists solely in-frame clones and lacks some. Among about 2.4 million clones listed, more than 85% were seen once. This TCR derives from a man aged 18 to 30 in good health. Some clones in this sample may be carry-over from other donors' samples. Material: naive CD4+ T cells from PBMCs. As for subset: CD45RA+ positively selected. The chain combines TRBV7-6 with TRBJ1-1, with D perhaps matching TRBD1 (5 bases). CDR3 sequence (DNA): TGTGCCAGCAGCTTTTTAAGCAGGGACACTGAAGCTTTCTTT. Its protein product is CASSFLSRDTEAFF.